What follows are 22 T cell receptor beta chains derived from one specimen sequenced in a study of beta chain features in type 1 diabetes. The authors reverse transcribed all of the isolated RNA, so sequencing captured expressed TCRB transcripts. Only in-frame clones appear in the TCRdb table, and some are missing; sequencing was by immunoSEQ multiplex PCR. Among hundreds of thousands of clones listed, approximately 31% were seen once. The sample consisted of naive CD4+ T cells from blood. These receptors originate from a man aged 18 to 29 in good health.

A few counts support this clone. The rearrangement uses TRBV6-5 and TRBJ2-1, with a weak D call TRBD2 (5 bases). V lost 7 bases to trimming and J lost 7 bases, with 11 bases between them. The CDR3 sequence is 12 residues long. CDR1 is MNHEY, CDR2 SVGAGI, per germline. CDR3 in amino acids: CASTTSGNEQFF. The CDR3 region has the DNA TGTGCCAGCACCACGTCGGGGAATGAGCAGTTCTTC.

The V gene is TRBV6-1, the J gene TRBJ2-5, with TRBD2 matching over 9 bases. The CDR3 runs to 15 residues. Germline trimming cut 2 bases from V and 0 bases from J; bases unmatched to any gene: 1. The germline V gene has CDR1 MNHNS and CDR2 SASEGT. The CDR3 loop reads CASSELAGDQETQYF. The DNA of the CDR3 is TGTGCCAGCAGTGAATTAGCGGGGGACCAAGAGACCCAGTACTTC.

This chain connects TRBV29-1 to TRBJ1-1; perhaps TRBD1 as D (5 bases). Looked up from germline, CDR1 is SQVTM and CDR2 is ANQGSEA. This CDR3 is built from 15 residues. V was pared by 4 bases and J by 1 base, with 16 bases between. CDR3 protein: CSVVGPGGPNTEAFF. The CDR3 DNA is TGCAGCGTTGTTGGTCCGGGGGGACCGAACACTGAAGCTTTCTTT.

This sequence joins TRBV9 and TRBJ2-5; D possibly uses TRBD1 or TRBD2 (5 bases each). Germline loops: CDR1 SGDLS, CDR2 YYNGEE. The length of the CDR3 is 15 residues. Trimming pared 4 bases from V and 0 bases from J, leaving 13 bases between. The CDR3 loop reads CASSSGTVYQETQYF. The CDR3 nucleotides read TGTGCCAGCAGCTCGGGGACGGTGTACCAAGAGACCCAGTACTTC.

The chain joins TRBV2 to TRBJ2-5; D uncertain. Germline V gene lookup returns CDR1 SNHLY and CDR2 FYNNEI. The V and J ends lost 8 bases and 5 bases respectively, with 12 bases between them. The CDR3 sequence is 12 residues long. As DNA, the CDR3 is TGTGCCAGCGGCCGTTCCCCGGAGACCCAGTACTTC. Translating gives CASGRSPETQYF.

This clone was seen a few times. The chain couples TRBV7-2 to TRBJ1-4; weak D call: TRBD1 (6 bases). The CDR3 runs to 14 residues. Germline values: CDR1 SGHTA, CDR2 FQGNSA. V shed 5 bases and J shed 5 bases, with 12 bases lying between them. The CDR3: CASSARGTNEKLFF. The CDR3 nucleotides are TGTGCCAGCAGCGCTAGGGGGACCAATGAAAAACTGTTTTTT. Supplemented by reference TRBV7-2 and TRBJ1-4, the full variable domain reads GAGVSQSPSNKVTEKGKDVELRCDPISGHTALYWYRQSLGQGLEFLIYFQGNSAPDKSGLPSDRFSAERTGGSVSTLTIQRTQQEDSAVYLCASSARGTNEKLFFGSGTQLSVL.

This clone was counted only a few times. The chain links TRBV29-1 to TRBJ2-1; D tentatively reads TRBD1 or TRBD2 (5 bases each). The CDR3 is 14 amino acids. From germline, CDR1 is SQVTM and CDR2 ANQGSEA. The V end was cut by 3 bases, the J end by 12 bases, with 21 bases between. CDR3 amino acids: CSVDRSGPRLGQFF. As DNA, the CDR3 is TGCAGCGTTGACAGGTCGGGACCCCGTCTGGGGCAGTTCTTC.

The V call is TRBV7-2, the J call TRBJ2-3, with D uncertain. CDR3 length: 15 amino acids. Trimming took off 3 bases at V and 7 bases at J, with 17 bases between the two ends. The germline gives CDR1 SGHTA, CDR2 FQGNSA. CDR3 sequence reads: CASSFRVDHSNTQYF. The CDR3 DNA reads as TGTGCCAGCAGCTTTAGAGTGGACCATTCAAATACGCAGTATTTT. The variable domain in full, completed from reference TRBV7-2 and TRBJ2-3, reads GAGVSQSPSNKVTEKGKDVELRCDPISGHTALYWYRQSLGQGLEFLIYFQGNSAPDKSGLPSDRFSAERTGGSVSTLTIQRTQQEDSAVYLCASSFRVDHSNTQYFGPGTRLTVL.

The V gene is TRBV4-1, the J gene TRBJ2-1; D is undetermined. Germline CDR1 reads MGHRA; CDR2 reads YSYEKL. Trimming pared 0 bases from V and 7 bases from J, leaving 19 bases between. The CDR3 contains 17 residues. This CDR3 is CASSQERWWQEGNEQFF. The CDR3 DNA sequence: TGCGCCAGCAGCCAAGAAAGGTGGTGGCAAGAAGGAAATGAGCAGTTCTTC.

This clone was picked up a small number of times. The chain recombines TRBV4-3 with TRBJ1-2; D remains ambiguous. Germline values: CDR1 LGHNA, CDR2 YSLEER. Trimming cost V 1 base and J 6 bases, with 12 bases left between them. The CDR3 is made up of 14 amino acids. CDR3 residues: CASSQGDGLNGYTF. Written as DNA, the CDR3 is TGCGCCAGCAGCCAAGGCGACGGTTTGAATGGCTACACCTTC.

The genes are TRBV5-1 and TRBJ2-1, with D possibly TRBD2 on 5 matching bases. CDR1 and CDR2 from the germline V gene are SGHRS and YFSETQ. The CDR3 is made up of 14 amino acids. Trimming pared 0 bases from V and 6 bases from J, leaving 10 bases between. The CDR3 spells CASSLGPGTNEQFF. The CDR3 coding sequence is TGCGCCAGCAGCTTGGGCCCGGGAACCAATGAGCAGTTCTTC.

The gene calls are TRBV29-1 and TRBJ2-1; D remains ambiguous. Trimming removed 5 bases from V and 0 bases from J, with 8 bases in between. This CDR3 has 13 amino acids. Germline V lookup: CDR1 SQVTM, CDR2 ANQGSEA. As DNA, the CDR3 is TGCAGCGTTCGAGTATACTCCTACAATGAGCAGTTCTTC. Translation: CSVRVYSYNEQFF.

There are a few counts of this clone. The chain recombines TRBV30 with TRBJ2-3, with D tentatively TRBD2 (6 bases). The CDR3 is 15 amino acids. CDR1 GTSNPN and CDR2 SVGIG come from the germline V gene (reference sequence). Trimming shortened V by 0 bases and J by 6 bases, and 16 bases separated the two germline ends. CDR3 loop: CAWSVDFSSEDTQYF. CDR3 coding DNA: TGTGCCTGGAGTGTGGACTTCTCTAGCGAGGATACGCAGTATTTT.

The chain carries TRBV7-2 and TRBJ1-1, with a tentative D call TRBD1 (6 bases). Trimming stripped 6 bases from V and 7 bases from J, with 15 bases between. The germline gives CDR1 SGHTA, CDR2 FQGNSA. The CDR3 is 13 amino acids. Written as DNA, the CDR3 is TGTGCCAGCAGACGACAGGACCTCGGTGAAGCTTTCTTT. Translation gives CASRRQDLGEAFF.

This clone was seen a few times. The genes are TRBV27 and TRBJ2-1; D perhaps matches TRBD1 (6 bases). This CDR3 spans 12 amino acids. Trimming removed 2 bases from V and 11 bases from J, with 10 bases in between. The germline gives CDR1 MNHEY, CDR2 SMNVEV (reference sequence). The CDR3 here is CASSLSRGKQFF. The CDR3 DNA reads as TGTGCCAGCAGTTTAAGCAGGGGCAAGCAGTTCTTC.

This clone was observed a few times. V gene TRBV11-1 combines with J gene TRBJ2-7; unclear D gene. V dropped 3 bases and J dropped 7 bases, with 13 bases sitting between them. This CDR3 spans 13 amino acids. Germline V gene sequence: CDR1 SGHAT, CDR2 FQDESV (reference sequence). The CDR3 bases are TGTGCCAGCAGCTTCCCTCGGGCTGGGGAGCAGTACTTC. It translates to CASSFPRAGEQYF.

A few counts support this clone. The V call is TRBV4-1, the J call TRBJ2-1; TRBD2 matches 7 bases. In germline, CDR1 is MGHRA, CDR2 YSYEKL. Trimming took 0 bases from V and 8 from J; bases not matched to a gene: 10. The CDR3 contains 16 residues. Written as DNA, the CDR3 is TGCGCCAGCAGCCAAGAGAGGACTAGATTTTTCGATGAGCAGTTCTTC. Protein sequence: CASSQERTRFFDEQFF.

The V call is TRBV30, the J call TRBJ2-2; 9 nucleotides line up with TRBD1. The germline CDR1 and CDR2 sequences are GTSNPN and SVGIG (reference sequence). V lost 3 bases and J lost 1; bases outside the gene matches: 9. The CDR3 extends over 17 amino acids. The CDR3 reads CAWRPSWGQGNTGELFF. CDR3 DNA: TGTGCCTGGAGGCCAAGTTGGGGACAGGGGAACACCGGGGAGCTGTTTTTT.

This chain joins TRBV7-3 and TRBJ2-1; D uncertain. The CDR3 totals 15 residues. CDR1 SGHTA and CDR2 FQGTGA come from the germline V gene. V lost 6 bases and J 0 bases, leaving 12 bases between the germline ends. The CDR3, as DNA: TGTGCCAGCAGTCTAGTGGCGGTCTCCTACAATGAGCAGTTCTTC. Its protein product is CASSLVAVSYNEQFF.

The sample holds a few counts of this clone. The chain recombines TRBV7-2 with TRBJ2-7, with a possible D match to TRBD1 (5 bases). The length of the CDR3 is 13 residues. Germline-derived CDR1 and CDR2 are SGHTA and FQGNSA. The V end lost 4 bases, the J end lost 2 bases, and 9 bases lay between the germline ends. CDR3 amino acids: CASSSRATYEQYF. The CDR3 nucleotides are TGTGCCAGCAGCTCCAGGGCCACCTACGAGCAGTACTTC.

V gene TRBV15 combines with J gene TRBJ2-2, with D possibly being TRBD1 (5 bases). CDR1 and CDR2 from the germline V gene are LNHNV and YYDKDF (reference sequence). V was trimmed by 3 bases and J by 7 bases, leaving 12 bases between them. The CDR3 spans 14 residues. Here the CDR3 reads CATSSQDRNGELFF. In nucleotides, the CDR3 is TGTGCCACCAGCAGTCAAGACAGAAACGGGGAGCTGTTTTTT.

The rearrangement uses TRBV4-3 and TRBJ2-7; 8 bases are shared with TRBD2. CDR3 size: 15 residues. With V trimmed by 8 bases and J by 2 bases, 11 bases remained unmatched. Germline CDR1 and CDR2: LGHNA and YSLEER. CDR3 sequence: CASGRVAGGTYEQYF. The CDR3 DNA follows: TGCGCCAGCGGCCGGGTGGCGGGAGGTACCTACGAGCAGTACTTC.